The rows below give T cell receptor beta chains drawn from one sample of a study of shared clonotypes between healthy human individuals. Generated by immunoSEQ multiplex PCR, the TCRdb table keeps only in-frame clones and is missing some. This table has some 2.4 million clones, over 85% appearing once. Input material: naive CD4+ T cells from PBMCs. These receptors came from a man between 18 and 29 years old in good health. Some clones in this sample may be carry-over from other donors' samples. Both conserved end residues are part of each CDR3. D genes are given only for firm matches. Size is stated for part of the rows, as once, few or many counts, or as a class when the clone is expanded.

d_call: TRBD2; clone_size: .; v_call: TRBV11-2; j_call: TRBJ2-7; cdr3_nt: TGTGCCAGCAGCTCCCGGGCTAGCGGGCGCTCCTACGAGCAGTACTTC; cdr3_aa: CASSSRASGRSYEQYF
d_call: TRBD2; clone_size: .; v_call: TRBV5-1; j_call: TRBJ2-7; cdr3_nt: TGCGCCAGCAGCGATCCGGGACTAGCATACGAGCAGTACTTC; cdr3_aa: CASSDPGLAYEQYF
d_call: .; clone_size: .; v_call: TRBV6-5; j_call: TRBJ2-7; cdr3_nt: TGTGCCAGCAGACGGCGACGGATCTCCTACGAGCAGTACTTC; cdr3_aa: CASRRRRISYEQYF
d_call: TRBD1; clone_size: .; v_call: TRBV7-2; j_call: TRBJ1-1; cdr3_nt: TGTGCCAGCAGCTTAACGGGCAGGGGGACTGAAGCTTTCTTT; cdr3_aa: CASSLTGRGTEAFF
d_call: .; clone_size: .; v_call: TRBV21-1; j_call: TRBJ2-1; cdr3_nt: TGTGCCAGCAGCAAAGAAAGGGGGCCTTGCTCCTACAATGAGCAGTTCTTC; cdr3_aa: CASSKERGPCSYNEQFF
d_call: .; clone_size: .; v_call: TRBV18; j_call: TRBJ2-1; cdr3_nt: TGTGCCAGCTCTCCCCAGAGGGCAGGGATCAATGAGCAGTTCTTC; cdr3_aa: CASSPQRAGINEQFF
d_call: .; clone_size: .; v_call: TRBV7-2; j_call: TRBJ1-5; cdr3_nt: TGTGCCAGCTACCTGAGGGCAGGCGCTAATCAGCCCCAGCATTTT; cdr3_aa: CASYLRAGANQPQHF
d_call: TRBD2; clone_size: .; v_call: TRBV2; j_call: TRBJ2-7; cdr3_nt: TGTGCCAGCAGGGGGACTAGCGGGGGCTACGAGCAGTACTTC; cdr3_aa: CASRGTSGGYEQYF
d_call: TRBD2; clone_size: .; v_call: TRBV6-1; j_call: TRBJ2-3; cdr3_nt: TGTGCCAGCAGTGGGGGAGGGCTGGGTGATACGCAGTATTTT; cdr3_aa: CASSGGGLGDTQYF
d_call: .; clone_size: .; v_call: TRBV20-1; j_call: TRBJ2-5; cdr3_nt: TGCAGTGCCCGGACCCAAGAGACCCAGTACTTC; cdr3_aa: CSARTQETQYF
d_call: TRBD2; clone_size: .; v_call: TRBV19; j_call: TRBJ2-1; cdr3_nt: TGTGCCAGTACCTCCGGGACTAGCGGGAGGGCGAATGAGCAGTTCTTC; cdr3_aa: CASTSGTSGRANEQFF
d_call: TRBD2; clone_size: once; v_call: TRBV18; j_call: TRBJ2-7; cdr3_nt: TGTGCCAGCTCACCACCTCGGCTAGCGGGAGTGGGTGAGCAGTACTTC; cdr3_aa: CASSPPRLAGVGEQYF
d_call: .; clone_size: .; v_call: TRBV28; j_call: TRBJ2-1; cdr3_nt: TGTGCCAGCAGTTTAGTCGGTGGCGGATACAATGAGCAGTTCTTC; cdr3_aa: CASSLVGGGYNEQFF
d_call: .; clone_size: .; v_call: TRBV6-5; j_call: TRBJ2-7; cdr3_nt: TGTGCCAGCAGTTTGGTGGCCGCTCCGTACTACGAGCAGTACTTC; cdr3_aa: CASSLVAAPYYEQYF
d_call: TRBD2; clone_size: .; v_call: TRBV18; j_call: TRBJ2-1; cdr3_nt: TGTGCCAGCTCACCGCAACTAGCGGGAGTTTTATACAATGAGCAGTTCTTC; cdr3_aa: CASSPQLAGVLYNEQFF
d_call: .; clone_size: .; v_call: TRBV9; j_call: TRBJ2-3; cdr3_nt: TGTGCCAGCAGCCCTCGGGGTAAGGATACGCAGTATTTT; cdr3_aa: CASSPRGKDTQYF
d_call: .; clone_size: .; v_call: TRBV5-1; j_call: TRBJ2-7; cdr3_nt: TGCGCCAGCCATCCGTGGGCGGGACAAAGCTCCTACGAGCAGTACTTC; cdr3_aa: CASHPWAGQSSYEQYF
d_call: .; clone_size: .; v_call: TRBV6-5; j_call: TRBJ1-5; cdr3_nt: TGTGCCAGCAGTCGGACAGTTAGCAATCAGCCCCAGCATTTT; cdr3_aa: CASSRTVSNQPQHF
d_call: .; clone_size: .; v_call: TRBV5-4; j_call: TRBJ2-5; cdr3_nt: TGTGCCAGCAGCTTGGAGGCCGGTCGAGGGGAGACCCAGTACTTC; cdr3_aa: CASSLEAGRGETQYF
d_call: .; clone_size: few; v_call: TRBV28; j_call: TRBJ1-5; cdr3_nt: TGTGCCAGCAGTTTGGGACAGCCCCAGCATTTT; cdr3_aa: CASSLGQPQHF
d_call: TRBD2; clone_size: .; v_call: TRBV28; j_call: TRBJ2-7; cdr3_nt: TGTGCCAGCAGTTCCCCGGGACTAGGATACGAGCAGTACTTC; cdr3_aa: CASSSPGLGYEQYF
d_call: .; clone_size: .; v_call: TRBV10-3; j_call: TRBJ2-2; cdr3_nt: TGTGCCATCAGCAAAGACAGATCCGCGAACACCGGGGAGCTGTTTTTT; cdr3_aa: CAISKDRSANTGELFF
d_call: TRBD1; clone_size: .; v_call: TRBV5-4; j_call: TRBJ1-4; cdr3_nt: TGTGCCAGCAGCTACCGGACAGGGGCTAATGAAAAACTGTTTTTT; cdr3_aa: CASSYRTGANEKLFF
d_call: .; clone_size: .; v_call: TRBV7-2; j_call: TRBJ1-4; cdr3_nt: TGTGCCAGCAGCTTAGGGGAGCCTAATGAAAAACTGTTTTTT; cdr3_aa: CASSLGEPNEKLFF
d_call: TRBD1; clone_size: .; v_call: TRBV25-1; j_call: TRBJ2-2; cdr3_nt: TGTGCCAGCAGTGACCACCGGGACAGAGCGAACACCGGGGAGCTGTTTTTT; cdr3_aa: CASSDHRDRANTGELFF
d_call: .; clone_size: .; v_call: TRBV7-9; j_call: TRBJ2-5; cdr3_nt: TGTGCCAGCAGCTTACCCCATGCGGGGAAATCGGAGACCCAGTACTTC; cdr3_aa: CASSLPHAGKSETQYF
d_call: TRBD1; clone_size: .; v_call: TRBV28; j_call: TRBJ2-5; cdr3_nt: TGTGCCAACAGAAGGACAGGGACCCCACGGCAGTACTTC; cdr3_aa: CANRRTGTPRQYF
d_call: TRBD1; clone_size: .; v_call: TRBV5-1; j_call: TRBJ2-7; cdr3_nt: TGCGCCAGCAGCTGGCAGACAGGGCGTTCCTACGAGCAGTACTTC; cdr3_aa: CASSWQTGRSYEQYF
d_call: .; clone_size: .; v_call: TRBV5-1; j_call: TRBJ2-5; cdr3_nt: TGCGCCAGCAGCCTACCAGGGGCGCAGCAAGAGACCCAGTACTTC; cdr3_aa: CASSLPGAQQETQYF
d_call: .; clone_size: .; v_call: TRBV7-3; j_call: TRBJ2-1; cdr3_nt: TGTGCCAGCAGCTTAACTGCGGGACAATACAATGAGCAGTTCTTC; cdr3_aa: CASSLTAGQYNEQFF
d_call: .; clone_size: .; v_call: TRBV5-1; j_call: TRBJ2-3; cdr3_nt: TGCGCCAGCAGCTTGTTGGGGACAGATACGCAGTATTTT; cdr3_aa: CASSLLGTDTQYF
d_call: .; clone_size: once; v_call: TRBV6-1; j_call: TRBJ2-5; cdr3_nt: TGTGCCAGCAGACGACAGGTACAAGAGACCCAGTACTTC; cdr3_aa: CASRRQVQETQYF
d_call: TRBD1; clone_size: .; v_call: TRBV6-1; j_call: TRBJ1-1; cdr3_nt: TGTGCCAGCAGGTATACAGGGGAAACTGAAGCTTTCTTT; cdr3_aa: CASRYTGETEAFF
d_call: .; clone_size: .; v_call: TRBV30; j_call: TRBJ2-5; cdr3_nt: TGTGCCTGGAGTGTTTTCCCCCCGCAGGTCCATTCCCAAGAGACCCAGTACTTC; cdr3_aa: CAWSVFPPQVHSQETQYF
d_call: .; clone_size: once; v_call: TRBV30; j_call: TRBJ2-4; cdr3_nt: TGTGCCTCAGAGCACGTTAGGGGTCAAATAGCCAAAAACATTCAGTACTTC; cdr3_aa: CASEHVRGQIAKNIQYF
d_call: .; clone_size: .; v_call: TRBV5-1; j_call: TRBJ2-5; cdr3_nt: TGCGCCAGCAGCTTGGTTCGCAGGGGACGAGAGACCCAGTACTTC; cdr3_aa: CASSLVRRGRETQYF
d_call: TRBD2; clone_size: .; v_call: TRBV19; j_call: TRBJ2-1; cdr3_nt: TGTGCCACCAAAAGGGGGGGACTAGCGGACAATGAGCAGTTCTTC; cdr3_aa: CATKRGGLADNEQFF
d_call: .; clone_size: .; v_call: TRBV9; j_call: TRBJ1-5; cdr3_nt: TGTGCCAGCAGCGTTAAGGGCAGGAGCAATCAGCCCCAGCATTTT; cdr3_aa: CASSVKGRSNQPQHF
d_call: TRBD1; clone_size: .; v_call: TRBV18; j_call: TRBJ2-7; cdr3_nt: TGTGCCAGCTCACCACGGGACAGTGGCTCCTACGAGCAGTACTTC; cdr3_aa: CASSPRDSGSYEQYF
d_call: .; clone_size: .; v_call: TRBV16; j_call: TRBJ2-3; cdr3_nt: TGTGCCAGCAGCCAATGGCGGGATTCAGATACGCAGTATTTT; cdr3_aa: CASSQWRDSDTQYF
d_call: .; clone_size: once; v_call: TRBV2; j_call: TRBJ2-7; cdr3_nt: TGTGCCAGCACCGGACTGAATTACGAGCAGTACTTC; cdr3_aa: CASTGLNYEQYF
d_call: .; clone_size: .; v_call: TRBV28; j_call: TRBJ1-2; cdr3_nt: TGTGCCAGCAGGCCAGACAAGTCGGATGGCTACACCTTC; cdr3_aa: CASRPDKSDGYTF
d_call: .; clone_size: .; v_call: TRBV6-5; j_call: TRBJ2-7; cdr3_nt: TGTGCCAGCGGCCCGACCTCTCTACCAGAGCAGTGCTTC; cdr3_aa: CASGPTSLPEQCF
d_call: TRBD2; clone_size: .; v_call: TRBV27; j_call: TRBJ2-7; cdr3_nt: TGTGCCAGCAGTTTAAGAGTTCGGTTAGTAGGACTAGCGGCAAAGGTCCCCTACGAGCAGTACTTC; cdr3_aa: CASSLRVRLVGLAAKVPYEQYF
d_call: TRBD1; clone_size: .; v_call: TRBV7-6; j_call: TRBJ2-7; cdr3_nt: TGTGCCAGCAGCCCCGACGGGACAGGGATATACGAGCAGTACTTC; cdr3_aa: CASSPDGTGIYEQYF
d_call: .; clone_size: once; v_call: TRBV7-3; j_call: TRBJ2-1; cdr3_nt: TGTGCCAGCAGCTCCCCCTCCGCCTACAATGAGCAGTTCTTC; cdr3_aa: CASSSPSAYNEQFF
d_call: .; clone_size: .; v_call: TRBV29-1; j_call: TRBJ1-1; cdr3_nt: TGCAGCGTTGCAAATATGCGGGGATACACTGAAGCTTTCTTT; cdr3_aa: CSVANMRGYTEAFF
d_call: .; clone_size: .; v_call: TRBV11-2; j_call: TRBJ1-1; cdr3_nt: TGTGCCAGCAGCCAAGGACAGCGGGCTTTCTTT; cdr3_aa: CASSQGQRAFF
d_call: .; clone_size: once; v_call: TRBV2; j_call: TRBJ2-7; cdr3_nt: TGTGCCAGCAGTGAATACTACTACGAGCAGTACTTC; cdr3_aa: CASSEYYYEQYF
d_call: .; clone_size: .; v_call: TRBV28; j_call: TRBJ2-3; cdr3_nt: TGTGCCAGCAGCACACAGGTTATTCCAGATACGCAGTATTTT; cdr3_aa: CASSTQVIPDTQYF
d_call: .; clone_size: once; v_call: TRBV6-5; j_call: TRBJ1-1; cdr3_nt: TGTGCCAGCAGTTATACAGGTGGGGGAGCTTTCTTT; cdr3_aa: CASSYTGGGAFF
d_call: .; clone_size: .; v_call: TRBV5-5; j_call: TRBJ2-5; cdr3_nt: TGTGCCAGCAGCCGAACCTCCCCCAGGACATCAACGGGGACCCAGTACTTC; cdr3_aa: CASSRTSPRTSTGTQYF
d_call: TRBD2; clone_size: .; v_call: TRBV7-2; j_call: TRBJ2-2; cdr3_nt: TGTGCCAGCAGCACCTCGCCAGGGAGGGGCACCGGGGAGCTGTTTTTT; cdr3_aa: CASSTSPGRGTGELFF